The 28 T cell receptor beta chains below come from one sample, sequenced in a study of T cells in tuberculosis (dated by TCRdb to the late 2010s). The sample's time point, from its label and the paper: new active TB diagnosis, blood taken before or within 7 days of starting treatment. Receptor libraries were prepared by the immunoSEQ multiplex PCR assay. In TCRdb, the immuneACCESS table is reduced to in-frame sequences with V and J assigned. These tables do not hold every clone; where another copy was compared, an unresolved V gene accounts for under half, and the others remain unexplained. The sample profile shows about 34,000 clones; around 90% of them were found once. Jointly, the top ten make up 2.4% of the sample. The specimen was PBMCs, collected at tuberculosis diagnosis. The receptors stem from an adult with tuberculosis.

In this sample, this clone turned up a few times. This chain joins TRBV5-1 and TRBJ2-1; no clear D. The CDR3 is 14 amino acids. V lost 4 bases to trimming and J lost 10 bases, with 18 bases between them. Germline V lookup: CDR1 SGHRS, CDR2 YFSETQ. CDR3 residues: CASSDPAATWEQFF. Written as DNA, the CDR3 is TGCGCCAGCAGCGACCCCGCGGCGACCTGGGAGCAGTTCTTC.

This chain links TRBV12-5 with TRBJ1-4, with TRBD1 identical over 7 bases. The germline V gene has CDR1 LGHNT and CDR2 FRNRAP. V dropped 1 base and J dropped 6; count of bases not matched to a gene: 2. There are 14 residues in the CDR3. The CDR3 spells CASGLGGGYEKLFF. The CDR3 nucleotides are TGTGCTAGTGGTTTGGGAGGGGGCTATGAAAAACTGTTTTTT.

The chain uses TRBV11-3 and TRBJ2-5; 9 positions match TRBD2. Germline V gives CDR1 SGHNT, CDR2 YENEEA. The V segment lost 5 bases and the J segment 5 bases; nucleotides outside the gene matches: 3. There are 13 residues in the CDR3. In DNA, the CDR3 is TGTGCCAGCAGCCTGGGACTAGCTGAGACCCAGTACTTC. Translated: CASSLGLAETQYF.

The chain couples TRBV19 to TRBJ1-5, with TRBD1 as a possible D gene (6 bases). V lost 5 bases to trimming and J lost 5 bases, with 13 bases between them. This CDR3 has 14 amino acids. Germline CDR1 LNHDA, CDR2 SQIVND (reference sequence). The CDR3 DNA sequence: TGTGCCAGTAGTGACAGGTGGGGAGATCAGCCCCAGCATTTT. Translation: CASSDRWGDQPQHF.

The rearrangement links TRBV6-6 to TRBJ1-1; the D gene is possibly TRBD1 (5 bases). CDR1 and CDR2 (germline): MNHNY, SVGAGI (reference sequence). Trimming took off 6 bases at V and 9 bases at J, with 11 bases between the two ends. There are 11 residues in the CDR3. CDR3 protein: CASSPGLQAFF. Written as DNA, the CDR3 is TGTGCCAGCAGCCCGGGACTGCAAGCTTTCTTT.

The chain recombines TRBV6-6 with TRBJ2-3; 8 bases agree with TRBD2. This CDR3 has 14 amino acids. The junction had 5 bases not matched to a gene; V was cut back by 6 bases and J by 3 bases. Germline V lookup: CDR1 MNHNY, CDR2 SVGAGI (reference sequence). The CDR3 DNA follows: TGTGCCAGCAGGGGAGCGGGGGAGACAGATACGCAGTATTTT. Translated, it gives CASRGAGETDTQYF.

V and J are TRBV21-1 and TRBJ1-4; the tabulated D call, TRBD1, remains unverified against the DNA. TRBV21-1 is termed a pseudogene. The CDR3 has 19 amino acids. The CDR3, as DNA: TGTGCCAGCAGCAAATTGGCAGGGGATGAGAAGGCAACTAATGAAAAACTGTTTTTT. Protein: CASSKLAGDEKATNEKLFF.

This chain links TRBV30 with TRBJ1-1; 8 bases are a match to TRBD1. The junction had 4 bases not matched to a gene; V was cut back by 6 bases and J by 1 base. CDR1 GTSNPN and CDR2 SVGIG come from the germline V gene (reference sequence). This CDR3 comprises 13 residues. The CDR3 reads CACRDRRNTEAFF. DNA of the CDR3: TGTGCCTGCCGGGACAGGAGGAACACTGAAGCTTTCTTT.

The gene calls are TRBV6-5 and TRBJ1-1, with 7 bases aligning to TRBD1. Unmatched junction bases numbered 5, after V lost 6 bases and J lost 1 base. Germline values: CDR1 MNHEY, CDR2 SVGAGI. CDR3 length: 14 residues. CDR3 bases: TGTGCCAGCAGCAGACAGGGATCGAACACTGAAGCTTTCTTT. Its translation is CASSRQGSNTEAFF.

This chain uses TRBV4-3 with TRBJ2-7, with TRBD1 matching over 8 bases. Losses at the gene ends were 0 bases for V and 7 bases for J; bases not matched to a gene: 8. CDR1 is LGHNA, CDR2 YSLEER, per germline. This CDR3 comprises 15 residues. The CDR3 DNA reads as TGCGCCAGCAGCCAAGAGGGTCGACAGGGGTGGGAGCAGTACTTC. This encodes CASSQEGRQGWEQYF.

This chain connects TRBV21-1 to TRBJ2-7; the D call in the table, TRBD1, was not verified against the DNA. TRBV21-1 is a pseudogene. The CDR3 consists of 14 residues. Here the CDR3 DNA reads TGTGCCAGCAGCGCTCGGACAGGTACCTACGAGCAGTACTTC. It is translated as CASSARTGTYEQYF.

The rearrangement links TRBV6-5 to TRBJ1-5; TRBD1 might be the D (6 bases). V dropped 5 bases and J dropped 5 bases, with 13 bases sitting between them. Germline CDR1 MNHEY, CDR2 SVGAGI. CDR3 length: 14 amino acids. Here the CDR3 reads CASSPRGLYQPQHF. CDR3 DNA sequence: TGTGCCAGCAGTCCCAGGGGTTTGTATCAGCCCCAGCATTTT.

The V call is TRBV2, the J call TRBJ2-6; no firm D call. The CDR3 length is 15 residues. Germline-derived CDR1 and CDR2 are SNHLY and FYNNEI. V lost 6 bases to trimming and J lost 0 bases, with 9 bases between them. The CDR3 loop reads CASRELSSGANVLTF. The CDR3 bases are TGTGCCAGCAGGGAACTGAGCTCTGGGGCCAACGTCCTGACTTTC.

The chain uses TRBV4-3 and TRBJ1-6, with 9 bases identical to TRBD1. Germline trimming cut 4 bases from V and 9 bases from J; bases unmatched to any gene: 13. The CDR3 length is 17 residues. Germline V lookup: CDR1 LGHNA, CDR2 YSLEER. The CDR3 DNA reads TGCGCCAGCAGCCGGAAGGACAGGGGACAGGGAATTTCACCCCTCCACTTT. Its protein is CASSRKDRGQGISPLHF.

V is TRBV6-5 and J is TRBJ1-2, with D unclear. V dropped 3 bases and J dropped 5 bases, with 10 bases sitting between them. This CDR3 has 13 residues. CDR1 is MNHEY and CDR2 is SVGAGI in the germline V gene. In DNA, the CDR3 is TGTGCCAGCAGTTATGAACAGCGGTATGGCTACACCTTC. As protein: CASSYEQRYGYTF.

This clone was picked up one time. V usage is TRBV5-1 and J usage is TRBJ2-1; D is unresolved. V was trimmed by 0 bases and J by 8 bases, leaving 15 bases between them. The CDR3 runs to 15 residues. CDR1 and CDR2 from the germline V gene are SGHRS and YFSETQ. The CDR3 DNA reads TGCGCCAGCAGCTTGGGACAAACCGGTTCGGATGAGCAGTTCTTC. It yields the protein CASSLGQTGSDEQFF.

The chain is built from TRBV4-1 and TRBJ1-6, with unresolved D. Trimming pared 1 base from V and 10 bases from J, leaving 8 bases between. This CDR3 region has 13 residues. Germline assignment: CDR1 MGHRA and CDR2 YSYEKL. The CDR3 nucleotides are TGCGCCAGCAGCCAAGCAGTCACATCACCCCTCCACTTT. This codes for CASSQAVTSPLHF.

The chain has TRBV7-2 and TRBJ1-1, with 7 bases identical to TRBD1. With V trimmed by 5 bases and J by 4 bases, 7 bases remained unmatched. Germline values: CDR1 SGHTA, CDR2 FQGNSA. The CDR3 totals 14 residues. This CDR3 is CASSRRDRGTEAFF. The DNA for the CDR3 is TGTGCCAGCAGCCGGAGGGACAGAGGCACTGAAGCTTTCTTT.

CDR3 sequence (DNA): TGTGCCAGCAGCTTACTGGAGGGTAAGTCCTCCTACGAGCAGTACGTC. This translates into CASSLLEGKSSYEQYV. This chain joins TRBV7-6 and TRBJ2-7, with D possibly matching TRBD2 (6 bases). From germline, CDR1 is SGHVS and CDR2 FNYEAQ. The length of the CDR3 is 16 residues. Trimming removed 2 bases from V and 0 bases from J, with 14 bases in between.

V gene TRBV4-1 combines with J gene TRBJ1-3; tentative D call: TRBD1 (5 bases). CDR1 and CDR2 (germline): MGHRA, YSYEKL. The CDR3 is 16 residues long. V was pared by 4 bases and J by 5 bases, with 18 bases between. CDR3 amino acids: CASSLPGGRARNTIYF. The DNA for the CDR3 is TGCGCCAGCAGCCTCCCGGGTGGCAGGGCGAGAAACACCATATATTTT.

V is TRBV25-1 and J is TRBJ2-7, with TRBD2 identical over 9 bases. V shed 7 bases and J 2 bases; nucleotides not matched to a gene: 6. Germline CDR1 and CDR2: MGHDK and SYGVNS. The CDR3 loop spans 14 amino acids. Written as DNA, the CDR3 is TGTGCCAGCACTTCGGCGGGGGGGCCCTACGAGCAGTACTTC. Translating it yields CASTSAGGPYEQYF.

This sequence joins TRBV4-2 and TRBJ1-1; D might be TRBD1 (6 bases). The CDR3 runs to 15 residues. V lost 1 base and J 1 base, leaving 10 bases between the germline ends. The germline V gene encodes CDR1 LGHNA and CDR2 YNFKEQ. The CDR3 sequence is CASSQGTERNTEAFF. DNA for the CDR3: TGTGCCAGCAGCCAAGGGACAGAGAGGAACACTGAAGCTTTCTTT.

The chain has TRBV2 and TRBJ1-5; TRBD1 might be the D (6 bases). The CDR3 totals 15 residues. CDR1 and CDR2 from the germline V gene are SNHLY and FYNNEI. The V end was cut by 1 base, the J end by 2 bases, with 9 bases between. As DNA, the CDR3 is TGTGCCAGCAGTGAAGGACAGGTACGCAATCAGCCCCAGCATTTT. This translates into CASSEGQVRNQPQHF.

The chain recombines TRBV6-6 with TRBJ1-1; the match to TRBD1 covers 10 bases. The CDR3 contains 12 residues. J gave up 10 bases and V 6 bases, and 5 bases lay outside the gene matches. Per germline, CDR1 MNHNY and CDR2 SVGAGI (reference sequence). CDR3 residues: CASRDGDRGAFF. CDR3 DNA: TGTGCCAGCAGGGACGGGGACAGGGGAGCTTTCTTT.

The V call is TRBV29-1, the J call TRBJ2-3; 13 nucleotides agree with TRBD2. Germline V CDR1 and CDR2: SQVTM, ANQGSEA. This CDR3 comprises 15 residues. The V gene end was trimmed by 7 bases and the J gene end by 3 bases; junction bases not matched to a gene: 7. The chain's CDR3 is CSAQGLAGQTDTQYF. CDR3 coding DNA: TGCAGCGCTCAGGGACTAGCGGGGCAGACAGATACGCAGTATTTT.

In this sample, this clone turned up once. This chain links TRBV5-6 with TRBJ2-7, with D hard to call. Between the trimmed V and J ends, which lost 0 bases and 2 bases, there was a span of 6 bases. The CDR3 runs 13 residues. Germline-derived CDR1 and CDR2 are SGHDT and YYEEEE. The CDR3 here is CASSLEQAYEQYV. CDR3 DNA: TGTGCCAGCAGCTTGGAGCAGGCCTACGAGCAGTACGTC.

The chain joins TRBV2 to TRBJ2-1, with D uncertain. The V and J ends lost 6 bases and 4 bases respectively, with 4 bases between them. The CDR3 has 11 residues. Germline values: CDR1 SNHLY, CDR2 FYNNEI. The CDR3 nucleotides are TGTGCCAGCAGATCTTACAATGAGCAGTTCTTC. Its protein is CASRSYNEQFF.

This clone was seen once. The V call is TRBV9, the J call TRBJ2-3, with 9 bases aligning to TRBD2. The CDR3 spans 16 residues. V shed 1 base, J shed 2 bases, and the junction held 5 bases outside the gene matches. Looked up from germline, CDR1 is SGDLS and CDR2 is YYNGEE. CDR3 in amino acids: CASSVQRGDPTDTQYF. The CDR3 nucleotides read TGTGCCAGCAGCGTACAGCGGGGGGATCCCACAGATACGCAGTATTTT. The full variable domain, completed using reference TRBV9 and TRBJ2-3, is DSGVTQTPKHLITATGQRVTLRCSPRSGDLSVYWYQQSLDQGLQFLIQYYNGEERAKGNILERFSAQQFPDLHSELNLSSLELGDSALYFCASSVQRGDPTDTQYFGPGTRLTVL.